The 25 T cell receptor beta chains below come from one sample, sequenced in a study of T-cell reconstitution after alpha-beta-depleted transplantation in children. Unique molecular identifiers tagged the TCRbeta library. TCRdb reprocessed the PCR reads via MiXCR and lists one record per CDR3 protein. Of more than 450,000 distinct CDR3 sequences listed, approximately 20% are singletons. This material consisted of PBMCs from the stem cell graft donor, taken from the stem cell graft. All receptors derive from a human donor who donated a stem cell graft to a child with acute lymphoblastic leukemia.

This clonotype was observed many times. The V and J genes are TRBV24-1 and TRBJ2-1; D is unresolved. CDR1 is KGHDR and CDR2 is SFDVKD in the germline V gene. Trimming cost V 6 bases and J 10 bases, with 15 bases left between them. This CDR3 spans 13 amino acids. CDR3 sequence (DNA): TGTGCCACCAGTAGTCTCCCTCAATGGGAGCAGTTCTTC. It codes for CATSSLPQWEQFF.

This clonotype was seen more than once but under ten times. The chain uses TRBV3-1 and TRBJ1-2; maybe TRBD1 (5 bases). There are 18 residues in the CDR3. The V end lost 0 bases, the J end lost 0 bases, and 17 bases lay between the germline ends. Germline assignment: CDR1 LGHDT and CDR2 YNNKEL (reference sequence). DNA for the CDR3: TGTGCCAGCAGCCAAGAGAGGAAGGGGCCCCCTTCTAACTATGGCTACACCTTC. Translated, it gives CASSQERKGPPSNYGYTF.

Written as DNA, the CDR3 is TGTGCCAGCAGTTACTCGAATCAGGGACTCCTAATCGAGCAGTACTTC. It is translated as CASSYSNQGLLIEQYF. The chain couples TRBV6-5 to TRBJ2-7, with D maybe TRBD2 (6 bases). This CDR3 is 16 amino acids long. V was trimmed by 0 bases and J by 6 bases, leaving 18 bases between them. Germline assignment: CDR1 MNHEY and CDR2 SVGAGI.

The rearrangement uses TRBV20-1 and TRBJ2-1; 8 bases fit TRBD2. V lost 6 bases, J lost 9 bases, and 13 bases stayed unmatched. The CDR3 contains 14 residues. Germline V gives CDR1 DFQATT, CDR2 SNEGSKA (reference sequence). CDR3 DNA: TGCAGTGCGCCGGGACTAGGGGCCTTTCGTGAGCAGTTCTTC. Translated, it gives CSAPGLGAFREQFF.

The chain links TRBV24-1 to TRBJ2-2; perhaps TRBD2 as D (5 bases). The CDR3 covers 15 residues. V was trimmed by 5 bases and J by 1 base, leaving 10 bases between them. Per germline, CDR1 KGHDR and CDR2 SFDVKD. The CDR3 protein is CATSVGERNTGELFF. CDR3 coding DNA: TGTGCCACCAGTGTTGGGGAGAGGAACACCGGGGAGCTGTTTTTT.

The V and J genes are TRBV12-3 or TRBV12-4 and TRBJ2-2; the D gene is possibly TRBD2 (7 bases). This CDR3 contains 15 residues. V dropped 6 bases and J dropped 9 bases, with 20 bases sitting between them. The CDR3 sequence is CASSPMRGGGWELFF. The CDR3 nucleotides are TGTGCCAGCAGCCCGATGAGGGGGGGGGGCTGGGAGCTGTTTTTT.

The chain uses TRBV3-1 and TRBJ2-1; TRBD2 aligns across 8 bases. This CDR3 contains 17 residues. Germline V CDR1 and CDR2: LGHDT, YNNKEL (reference sequence). Trimming cost V 1 base and J 5 bases; bases outside gene matches: 10. The CDR3 reads CASSQVPRAGGNNEQFF. DNA for the CDR3: TGTGCCAGCAGCCAAGTCCCCCGCGCGGGAGGCAACAATGAGCAGTTCTTC.

This clonotype turned up a few times. The V call is TRBV6-5, the J call TRBJ2-1, with a weak D call TRBD2 (5 bases). The CDR3 covers 13 residues. Trimming cost V 2 bases and J 8 bases, with 10 bases left between them. The germline V gene encodes CDR1 MNHEY and CDR2 SVGAGI. CDR3 residues: CASSYVGGYEQFF. The CDR3 DNA is TGTGCCAGCAGTTACGTCGGCGGGTATGAGCAGTTCTTC.

V gene TRBV6-4 combines with J gene TRBJ2-1, with 7 bases identical to TRBD1. Germline values: CDR1 MRHNA, CDR2 SNTAGT. Trimming took 3 bases from V and 5 from J; bases not matched to a gene: 4. CDR3 length: 14 residues. CDR3 loop: CASSELTGNNEQFF. As DNA, the CDR3 is TGTGCCAGCAGTGAATTGACAGGGAACAATGAGCAGTTCTTC.

V gene TRBV11-2 combines with J gene TRBJ2-2, with a possible D match to TRBD2 (5 bases). There are 15 residues in the CDR3. V shed 5 bases and J shed 1 base, with 11 bases lying between them. Germline-derived CDR1 and CDR2 are SGHAT and FQNNGV. The CDR3 nucleotides are TGTGCCAGCAGCCCACCCAGCGGGAACACCGGGGAGCTGTTTTTT. Translation gives CASSPPSGNTGELFF.

This clonotype has more than one count but fewer than ten. The chain employs TRBV4-1 and TRBJ1-5; 7 bases agree with TRBD1. The trim removed 3 bases at V and 1 base at J, leaving 3 bases unmatched. The CDR3 has 15 amino acids. Germline CDR1 MGHRA, CDR2 YSYEKL. CDR3 residues: CASSQGQSSNQPQHF. The CDR3 DNA reads as TGCGCCAGCAGCCAGGGACAGTCCAGCAATCAGCCCCAGCATTTT.

V is TRBV24-1 and J is TRBJ2-1; D is unclear. Germline V gives CDR1 KGHDR, CDR2 SFDVKD. CDR3 length: 12 residues. V shed 6 bases and J shed 5 bases, with 7 bases lying between them. The CDR3 protein is CATSPGDNEQFF. The CDR3 DNA sequence: TGTGCCACCAGTCCTGGCGACAATGAGCAGTTCTTC.

J is TRBJ2-2 and V is TRBV10-3; 8 bases fit TRBD1. V was clipped by 9 bases and J by 4 bases; unmatched bases: 1. The CDR3 is 12 amino acids. Germline CDR1 and CDR2: ENHRY and SYGVKD. CDR3 bases: TGTGCCATTACAGGGGGCACCGGGGAGCTGTTTTTT. This encodes CAITGGTGELFF.

The chain carries TRBV18 and TRBJ1-4; no reliable D call. CDR3 length equals 14 residues. The V and J ends lost 0 bases and 3 bases respectively, with 5 bases between them. Germline values: CDR1 KGHSH, CDR2 LQKENI. CDR3 bases: TGTGCCAGCTCACCACCGCTCTCTAATGAAAAACTGTTTTTT. It is translated as CASSPPLSNEKLFF. Filled out from reference TRBV18 and TRBJ1-4, the complete variable domain reads NAGVMQNPRHLVRRRGQEARLRCSPMKGHSHVYWYRQLPEEGLKFMVYLQKENIIDESGMPKERFSAEFPKEGPSILRIQQVVRGDSAAYFCASSPPLSNEKLFFGSGTQLSVL.

CDR3 in amino acids: CASSLTGQGRYEQYF. CDR3 DNA sequence: TGTGCCAGCAGTTTAACTGGACAGGGTCGATACGAGCAGTACTTC. The chain carries TRBV27 and TRBJ2-7; 8 bases match TRBD1. The CDR3 consists of 15 residues. Germline CDR1 is MNHEY and CDR2 is SMNVEV (reference sequence). The V gene end was trimmed by 2 bases and the J gene end by 4 bases; junction bases not matched to a gene: 7.

This clonotype has more than one count but fewer than ten. The J gene is TRBJ2-5, the V gene TRBV12-3 or TRBV12-4, with D perhaps matching TRBD1 (7 bases). Trimming left V 10 bases short and J 7 bases short, with 16 bases between. The CDR3 contains 12 residues. CDR3 sequence: CATAPQGGTQYF. The CDR3 DNA reads TGTGCCACCGCACCCCAGGGGGGGACCCAGTACTTC.

This clonotype was detected only a few times. V and J are TRBV3-1 and TRBJ2-7, with D uncertain. CDR1 is LGHDT and CDR2 is YNNKEL in the germline V gene (reference sequence). V was trimmed by 6 bases and J by 1 base, leaving 10 bases between them. The CDR3 has 13 residues. The CDR3 bases are TGTGCCAGCAGTCCTAGAGCTTCCTACGAGCAGTACTTC. Its protein is CASSPRASYEQYF.

The chain is built from TRBV11-2 and TRBJ1-1; 7 bases align to TRBD1. The CDR3 extends over 13 amino acids. Germline CDR1 reads SGHAT; CDR2 reads FQNNGV. Trimming took 5 bases from V and 2 from J; bases not matched to a gene: 2. The CDR3 nucleotides read TGTGCCAGCAGCCACAGGGGCAACACTGAAGCTTTCTTT. This translates into CASSHRGNTEAFF.

The chain couples TRBV18 to TRBJ1-5; D call uncertain. V gave up 1 base and J gave up 3 bases, with 10 bases separating them. The CDR3 has 15 residues. Looked up from germline, CDR1 is KGHSH and CDR2 is LQKENI. CDR3 DNA sequence: TGTGCCAGCTCACCACGGGAAAGCGCCAATCAGCCCCAGCATTTT. This sequence encodes CASSPRESANQPQHF.

This clonotype was recorded a few times. This chain uses TRBV20-1 with TRBJ2-2, with D unresolved. Trimming took off 6 bases at V and 2 bases at J, with 16 bases between the two ends. CDR1 and CDR2 (germline): DFQATT, SNEGSKA (reference sequence). The CDR3 runs 15 residues. CDR3 bases: TGCAGTGCCACGAAGTCCACTCACAACACCGGGGAGCTGTTTTTT. Its protein is CSATKSTHNTGELFF.

The rearrangement joins TRBV11-1 to TRBJ2-1; 9 bases agree with TRBD2. The germline V gene has CDR1 SGHAT and CDR2 FQDESV (reference sequence). V lost 2 bases and J lost 0; bases outside the gene matches: 8. The CDR3 sequence is 18 residues long. CDR3 region: CASSLLASGRLSYNEQFF. CDR3 coding DNA: TGTGCCAGCAGCTTACTAGCCAGCGGGAGGCTCTCCTACAATGAGCAGTTCTTC.

The table lists this clonotype with a few counts. The genes are TRBV4-1 and TRBJ2-1, with 7 bases that match TRBD2. Germline trimming cut 4 bases from V and 8 bases from J; bases unmatched to any gene: 11. This CDR3 has 15 residues. Germline assignment: CDR1 MGHRA and CDR2 YSYEKL. Here the CDR3 reads CASSRSRTSYDEQFF. The CDR3 region has the DNA TGCGCCAGCAGCCGATCAAGGACTAGTTACGATGAGCAGTTCTTC.

This sequence joins TRBV5-6 and TRBJ1-5; D is undetermined. Looked up from germline, CDR1 is SGHDT and CDR2 is YYEEEE. The CDR3 covers 12 residues. With 4 bases removed from V and 4 bases from J, the gap between germline ends came to 6 bases. The CDR3 DNA reads as TGTGCCAGCAGCCTTCTTAATCAGCCCCAGCATTTT. As protein: CASSLLNQPQHF.

This chain links TRBV4-2 with TRBJ2-1; 12 nucleotides align to TRBD2. With 5 bases clipped from V and 0 bases from J, the junction kept 11 bases outside the gene matches. This CDR3 has 19 amino acids. Germline V gene data show CDR1 as LGHNA and CDR2 as YNFKEQ. The CDR3: CASSVSLAGGPSSYNEQFF. The DNA for the CDR3 is TGTGCCAGCAGCGTATCTCTAGCGGGAGGGCCGAGCTCCTACAATGAGCAGTTCTTC.

The V gene is TRBV12-3 or TRBV12-4, the J gene TRBJ2-7; D unresolved. Trimming cost V 3 bases and J 9 bases, with 18 bases left between them. This CDR3 contains 14 residues. CDR3 region: CASSFWTAPYGQYF. In DNA, the CDR3 is TGTGCCAGCAGTTTTTGGACGGCCCCCTATGGGCAGTACTTC.